This entry is about one TCR beta chain. The source of the sample is a study of T cell responses to AZD1222 COVID-19 vaccine. V was pared by 4 bases and J by 0 bases, with 10 bases between. CDR3 length: 15 residues. Germline loops: CDR1 SGHTA, CDR2 FQGNSA. TCRdb's copy holds only in-frame clones and misses some; the assay was immunoSEQ multiplex PCR. The sample lists 150,000 to 200,000 clones, 85% to 90% occurring once. The sample in question was peripheral blood, obtained on day 0 of AZD1222 vaccination. The sequence was obtained from an adult in good health. The chain combines TRBV7-2 with TRBJ2-1, with a tentative D call TRBD1 (6 bases). CDR3 sequence: CASSSTGSSYNEQFF. CDR3 in DNA: TGTGCCAGCAGCTCAACAGGGAGCTCCTACAATGAGCAGTTCTTC.